This T cell receptor (beta chain) was retrieved from a study of blood T cell repertoires in COVID-19. Across the whole study: From the United States, Italy and Spain came samples of acute and convalescent COVID-19. The analysed material was cDNA or gDNA that came from T cells, B-cell-depleted T cells, or PBMCs.

Germline V CDR1 and CDR2: SNHLY, FYNNEI. V lost 1 base to trimming and J lost 1 base, with 11 bases between them. CDR3 length: 15 residues. Libraries were prepared by immunoSEQ multiplex PCR; TCRdb keeps only in-frame clonotypes and omits some of them. The sample has 200,000 to 300,000 clones; 85% to 90% are singletons. V gene TRBV2 combines with J gene TRBJ2-7; a weak D match, TRBD1 (5 bases). The source of this sequence is a woman aged 40 to 49 with acute or convalescent COVID-19. Sequencing used peripheral blood. CDR3 in DNA: TGTGCCAGCAGTGAAGGCAGGGAAACTTCCTACGAGCAGTACGTC. Its translation: CASSEGRETSYEQYV.